The source of this T cell receptor (beta chain) is a study of glioma-infiltrating T cells. V lost 4 bases to trimming and J lost 4 bases, with 14 bases between them. The germline gives CDR1 SGHAT, CDR2 FQNNGV. The CDR3 totals 15 residues. By frequency in the sample, this clonotype is medium-sized. Its cognate antigen is unknown. General study results and limits: CDR3 overlap between tissue and blood was very small. Gliomas, especially low-grade, showed above-expected tissue-blood divergence; non-neoplastic patients showed below.

Amplification of TCR alpha and beta CDR3 regions from RNA used iRepertoire nested multiplex PCR. Input was about 95-400 ng of tissue mRNA or PBMC total RNA. TCRdb ran MiXCR on the multiplex PCR reads and lists one entry per CDR3 protein. Seen here are around 10,000 distinct CDR3 sequences, 56% observed once, and the top ten hold under 25%. This clonotype was sampled from a human donor with low-grade glioma or glioblastoma, undergoing nonglioma brain surgery, or in good health (not recorded which). J is TRBJ2-1 and V is TRBV11-2; no clear D gene. The sequencing input was glioma tissue, nonneoplastic brain tissue, or PBMCs (not recorded which). The CDR3 loop is CASSSGKTAYNEQFF. Written as DNA, the CDR3 is TGTGCCAGCAGCTCCGGTAAAACCGCTTACAATGAGCAGTTCTTC. Full variable domain (missing parts from reference TRBV11-2 and TRBJ2-1): EAGVAQSPRYKIIEKRQSVAFWCNPISGHATLYWYQQILGQGPKLLIQFQNNGVVDDSQLPKDRFSAERLKGVDSTLKIQPAKLEDSAVYLCASSSGKTAYNEQFFGPGTRLTVL.